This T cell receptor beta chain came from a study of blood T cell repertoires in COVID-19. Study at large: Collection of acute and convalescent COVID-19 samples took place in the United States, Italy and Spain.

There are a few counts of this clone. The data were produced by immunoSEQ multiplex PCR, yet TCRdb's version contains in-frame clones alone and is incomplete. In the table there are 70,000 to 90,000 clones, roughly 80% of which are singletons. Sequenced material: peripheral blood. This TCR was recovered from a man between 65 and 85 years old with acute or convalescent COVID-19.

CDR3 DNA: TGTGCCAGCAGCTACGGGACAGCCTCCTACGAGCAGTACTTC. Its protein is CASSYGTASYEQYF. This chain joins TRBV7-2 and TRBJ2-7; 7 bases are a match to TRBD1. The V and J ends lost 4 bases and 0 bases, in that order; junction bases with no gene match: 3. Germline CDR1 SGHTA, CDR2 FQGNSA. CDR3 length: 14 residues.